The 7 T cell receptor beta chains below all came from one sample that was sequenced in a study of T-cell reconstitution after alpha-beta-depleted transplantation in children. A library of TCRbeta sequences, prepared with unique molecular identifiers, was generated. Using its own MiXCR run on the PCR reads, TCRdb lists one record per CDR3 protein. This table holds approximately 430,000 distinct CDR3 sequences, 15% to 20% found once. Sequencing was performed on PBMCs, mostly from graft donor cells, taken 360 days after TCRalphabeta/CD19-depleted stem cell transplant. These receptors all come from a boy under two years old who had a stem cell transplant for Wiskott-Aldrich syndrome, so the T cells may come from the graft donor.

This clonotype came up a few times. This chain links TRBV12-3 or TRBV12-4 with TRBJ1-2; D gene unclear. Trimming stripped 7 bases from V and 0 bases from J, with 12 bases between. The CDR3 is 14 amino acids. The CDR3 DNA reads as TGTGCCAGCAACTCTGGATCAGCTAACTATGGCTACACCTTC. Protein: CASNSGSANYGYTF.

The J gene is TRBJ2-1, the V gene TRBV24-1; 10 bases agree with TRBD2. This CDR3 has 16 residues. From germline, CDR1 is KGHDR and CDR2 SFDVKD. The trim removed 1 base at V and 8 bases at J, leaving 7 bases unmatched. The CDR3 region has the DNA TGTGCCACCAGTGATTTCCCTAGCGGGAGAGGGGATGAGCAGTTCTTC. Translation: CATSDFPSGRGDEQFF.

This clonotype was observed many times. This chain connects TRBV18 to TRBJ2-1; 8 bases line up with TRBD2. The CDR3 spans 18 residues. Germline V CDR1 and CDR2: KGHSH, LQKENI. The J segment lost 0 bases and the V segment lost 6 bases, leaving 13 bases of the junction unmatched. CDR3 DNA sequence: TGTGCCAGCTCTTCCCCGCGAGCGGGGGACTCCTCCTACAATGAGCAGTTCTTC. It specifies CASSSPRAGDSSYNEQFF.

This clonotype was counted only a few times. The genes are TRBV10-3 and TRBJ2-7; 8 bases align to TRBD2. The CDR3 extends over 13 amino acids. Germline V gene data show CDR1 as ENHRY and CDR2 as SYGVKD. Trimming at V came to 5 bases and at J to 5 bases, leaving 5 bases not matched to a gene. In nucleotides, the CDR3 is TGTGCCATCAGTCTGACTAGCGCACACGAGCAGTACTTC. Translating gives CAISLTSAHEQYF.

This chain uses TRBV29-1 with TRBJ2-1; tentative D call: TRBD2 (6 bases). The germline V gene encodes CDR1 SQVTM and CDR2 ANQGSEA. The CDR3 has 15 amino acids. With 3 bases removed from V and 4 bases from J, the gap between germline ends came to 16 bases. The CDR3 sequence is CSVEGPGRGYNEQFF. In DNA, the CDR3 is TGCAGCGTTGAGGGCCCCGGGAGAGGTTACAATGAGCAGTTCTTC.

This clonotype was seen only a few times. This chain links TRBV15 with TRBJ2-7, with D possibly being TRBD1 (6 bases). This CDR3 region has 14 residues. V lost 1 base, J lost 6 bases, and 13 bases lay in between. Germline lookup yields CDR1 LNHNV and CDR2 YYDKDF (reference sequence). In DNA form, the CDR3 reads TGTGCCACCAGCAGAGTCCAGGGGACACGCGAGCAGTACTTC. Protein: CATSRVQGTREQYF.

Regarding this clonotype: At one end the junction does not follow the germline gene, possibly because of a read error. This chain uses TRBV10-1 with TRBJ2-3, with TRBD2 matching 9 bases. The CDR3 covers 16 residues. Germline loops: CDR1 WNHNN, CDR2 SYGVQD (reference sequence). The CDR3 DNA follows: TGCGCCAGCAGTGAGACCGGAGCGGGGGGTTGGGATATGCAGTATTTT. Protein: CASSETGAGGWDMQYF.